This TCR beta chain was observed in a study of cytomegalovirus exposure and HLA in healthy donors. Study findings and constraints: The study carried out a later analysis of TCR beta sequences. It associated some 18,000 of them with specific HLA alleles at a false discovery rate of 0.05. CMV serostatus was the sole immune exposure information available. An analysis done earlier found most TCR beta V segments productive about 87% or about 30% of the time. Most TCRs appeared rarely, but some public TCRs recurred in many donors.

The CDR3 length is 13 residues. The ends were cut back, 2 bases at V and 7 bases at J, with 11 bases in the middle. Germline lookup yields CDR1 GTSNPN and CDR2 SVGIG (reference sequence). This PCR relied on a set of 60 Vbeta primers and 13 Jbeta primers. Libraries were prepared by immunoSEQ multiplex PCR; TCRdb keeps only in-frame clonotypes and omits some of them. Of some 130,000 clones in the sample, around three fifths were seen once. This clone was found a few times. Its cognate antigen is unknown. The sample comprised PBMCs. This sequence joins TRBV30 and TRBJ1-4, with D possibly matching TRBD1 (6 bases). The receptor was derived from a middle-aged woman in good health and CMV-seronegative. CDR3 region: CAWSSGGGEKLFF. The CDR3 coding sequence is TGTGCCTGGAGTAGCGGGGGCGGTGAAAAACTGTTTTTT.